Many counts were recorded for the clone carrying this T cell receptor (beta chain). This sample is part of a study of regulatory T cells in long-lasting Graves disease. V shed 0 bases and J 2 bases; nucleotides not matched to a gene: 1. Germline lookup yields CDR1 MDHEN and CDR2 SYDVKM. This CDR3 has 16 amino acids. Relying on iRepertoire HTBI primers and Arm-PCR of CDR3 regions, the team built TCR beta libraries. TCRdb analysed the multiplex PCR reads with MiXCR anew, one entry per CDR3 protein. This table holds a few hundred thousand distinct CDR3 sequences, roughly 14% found once. Specified time point: newly diagnosed GD, antithyroid drugs for less than 3 months. The TCR library was made from RNA that had been extracted from PBMCs in TRIzol. The data also belong to a second study, concerning T cells in Graves' hyperthyroidism and ophthalmopathy.

This chain joins TRBV28 and TRBJ2-3, with 11 bases lining up with TRBD2. This receptor was taken from a man younger than 40 with Graves disease. This sample comprised peripheral blood mononuclear cells (PBMCs), obtained at new diagnosis, from a patient treated with antithyroid drugs. As DNA, the CDR3 is TGTGCCAGCAGTTTATGGACTAGCGGGGACACAGATACGCAGTATTTT. It specifies CASSLWTSGDTDTQYF.